This entry concerns a single T cell receptor beta chain. Which antigen it targets is not known. No base-level quality is on record; no much larger clone is a single base apart. Receptors were amplified or captured by 5' RACE. Sequencing was carried out with an Illumina HiSeq 2500. A second PCR of roughly 6 to 12 cycles was performed with a sample-barcoded 5' primer and a J-beta primer mix. Each TCR beta cDNA molecule received a unique molecular identifier from a template-switch 5' adaptor carrying 12 random nucleotides. Each sample yielded at least 2.5 million CDR3-containing paired-end reads. All of the RNA was converted into first-strand cDNA using the Mint cDNA synthesis kit, with a TRBC-specific oligonucleotide serving as the primer. All cDNA was treated with uracil-DNA glycosylase and then went through a first 18-cycle PCR with the universal primers M1SS and BC2_uni_R. As for how the authors treated the data: Each sample was normalized by randomly selecting 1 million high-quality reads, each carrying a distinct molecular identifier. Instead of being binned into consensus sequences, reads with shared molecular identifiers were discarded. MiTCR, run with a Q25 quality threshold and the strictest error-elimination algorithm, handled CDR3 identification, clonotype clustering and error correction. Lower-bound total TCR beta diversity was estimated with a nonparametric unseen species model using Euler transformation. TCRdb handled the public reads itself, with Q25 trimming in fastp and clone calling in MiXCR, and kept productive beta chains. CDR3 protein sequences are deduplicated, and each keeps its most common genes and DNA. For this entry, the V and J calls and clone size follow TCRdb and not the study's own pipeline. This sample gives 650,000 to 800,000 distinct CDR3 sequences in total; approximately 48% of them show up just once. The ten largest clonotypes hold roughly 19% of the sample.

The approximately 39 donors, aged about 6 to 100 years, were systemically healthy Caucasian individuals from Russia. Each donor gave about 9.7 milliliters of peripheral blood, drawn into EDTA-treated Vacutainer tubes. Ficoll-Paque density-gradient centrifugation was used to isolate PBMCs, with at least 6 million obtained per sample. Total RNA was extracted from PBMCs with Trizol reagent, with at least 6 micrograms obtained per sample. For every donor, flow cytometry on a PBMC aliquot measured the percentage of naive CD45RAhigh/CD27high T cells. These data are taken from a study of blood T cells in healthy people across ages (dated by TCRdb to between 2014 and 2017). About the study as a whole: In model experiments, template switching captured about one uniquely barcoded TCR beta cDNA molecule for every two T cells. The donors were divided into four age groups: young (average 16 years), middle-aged (roughly 40), aged (about 61) and long-lived (82). For two donors (one aged 18 to 29 and one aged 80 or older), the study analyzed two additional independent replicas of 1 million unique cDNA reads from the same blood draw. To track age-related changes in TCR beta repertoire diversity, the study relied on deep sequencing normalized with unique cDNA molecular identifiers. To avoid experimental bias, donors of different ages were distributed randomly across sequencing lanes. Summary of the overall study and its limitations: Because the CMV infection status of the donors was unknown, age-related changes in expanded clonotypes may potentially have been confounded. Compared with the aged group, more naive CD4+ T cells, fewer expanded clones and increased TCR diversity were shown by the long-lived group, suggesting age selection. Observed TCR beta diversity per million T cells fell roughly linearly with age, and a significant reduction was already apparent by age around 40. Observed TCR beta diversity correlated strongly with the percentage of naive T cells measured by flow cytometry. Since profiling was done on bulk unsorted PBMCs, naive and antigen-experienced compartments could not be conclusively compared. Estimates of total diversity based on one million sequenced T cells were regarded as lower bounds and as underestimates.

The sequenced sample was blood. The TCR was taken from a man aged 55 to 70 in good health.

The DNA sequence is TGTGCCTGGAGTACAACAGGGGCAGAGACCCAGTACTTC. Protein translation: CAWSTTGAETQYF. Recombination linked TRBV30 to TRBJ2-5; TRBD1 fits 7 bases in the junction. Taken from the germline V gene (reference sequence), the CDR1 and CDR2 loops are GTSNPN and SVGIG. Germline trimming: 2 bases from V, 4 bases from J; junction bases outside gene matches: 4. The cysteine opens and the phenylalanine closes a CDR3 of 13 amino acids. The sequence is cut down to CDR3 DNA, 39 bases in frame from base 1.